This T cell receptor (beta chain) was identified during a study of blood T cell repertoires in COVID-19. Study-level information: The United States, Italy and Spain were the sources of the acute and convalescent COVID-19 samples. PBMCs, B-cell-depleted T cells, or T cells provided the cDNA or gDNA that made up the material.

Germline V gene data show CDR1 as SGHRS and CDR2 as YFSETQ. The CDR3 has 13 amino acids. The germline V and J ends were trimmed by 2 bases and 2 bases, with 4 bases remaining between them. This clone showed up just a few times. The authors' processing: Amplification from reference gene primers served as the basis for estimated nucleated cell counts. Assay: immunoSEQ multiplex PCR; the TCRdb copy retains only in-frame clones and omits some. V and J calls plus clone size are reproduced from that table; the DNA served to infer D and trimming. The table shows approximately 190,000 clones, with roughly 87% occurring only once.

V and J are TRBV5-1 and TRBJ1-4; D not certain. This TCR was sampled from a woman in her thirties or forties with acute or convalescent COVID-19. Input material: peripheral blood. The CDR3 here is CASSFATNEKLFF. As DNA, the CDR3 is TGCGCCAGCAGCTTTGCGACTAATGAAAAACTGTTTTTT. Looking up the rest from reference TRBV5-1 and TRBJ1-4 gives the full variable domain: KAGVTQTPRYLIKTRGQQVTLSCSPISGHRSVSWYQQTPGQGLQFLFEYFSETQRNKGNFPGRFSGRQFSNSRSEMNVSTLELGDSALYLCASSFATNEKLFFGSGTQLSVL.